These 19 T cell receptor beta chains were all obtained from the same sample, sequenced in a study of cytomegalovirus exposure and HLA in healthy donors. In the PCR, 60 Vbeta and 13 Jbeta primers were used. The protocol was immunoSEQ multiplex PCR, while the TCRdb copy is restricted to in-frame clones and leaves out a portion. The data show approximately 77,000 clones, roughly two thirds seen once. The material sequenced was PBMCs. The receptors here all came from a man aged 60 to 75 in good health and CMV-seropositive.

V is TRBV19 and J is TRBJ2-7; tentatively, D is TRBD1 (8 bases). Trimming removed 3 bases at V and 4 bases at J, with 19 bases between. CDR1 is LNHDA and CDR2 is SQIVND in the germline V gene (reference sequence). This CDR3 has 16 residues. The CDR3 sequence is CASSMGATGDYYEQYF. CDR3 coding DNA: TGTGCCAGTAGTATGGGAGCGACAGGGGACTATTACGAGCAGTACTTC. The complete variable domain, with remaining parts taken from reference TRBV19 and TRBJ2-7, reads DGGITQSPKYLFRKEGQNVTLSCEQNLNHDAMYWYRQDPGQGLRLIYYSQIVNDFQKGDIAEGYSVSREKKESFPLTVTSAQKNPTAFYLCASSMGATGDYYEQYFGPGTRLTVT.

The chain is built from TRBV5-8 and TRBJ2-5, with D perhaps matching TRBD2 (8 bases). CDR3 size: 15 residues. V shed 3 bases and J shed 5 bases, with 17 bases lying between them. Germline V lookup: CDR1 SGHTS, CDR2 YDEGEE. In nucleotides, the CDR3 is TGTGCCAGCAGCTACGAATTAGCGGGACAGGAGACCCAGTACTTC. This sequence encodes CASSYELAGQETQYF. The whole variable domain, remainder taken from reference TRBV5-8 and TRBJ2-5, is EAGVTQSPTHLIKTRGQQATLRCSPISGHTSVYWYQQALGLGLQFLLWYDEGEERNRGNFPPRFSGRQFPNYSSELNVNALELEDSALYLCASSYELAGQETQYFGPGTRLLVL.

The CDR3 DNA reads TGTGCCAGCAGTGACCCAGGGGGCTACACCTTC. It encodes CASSDPGGYTF. The V call is TRBV6-5, the J call TRBJ1-2; maybe TRBD1 (5 bases). CDR3 length equals 11 residues. Trimming shortened V by 5 bases and J by 8 bases, and 9 bases separated the two germline ends. Germline V CDR1 and CDR2: MNHEY, SVGAGI.

The CDR3 DNA sequence: TGCAGCGTTGAAGCCGATGGAAGCGCCAACAATGAGCAGTTCTTC. It yields the protein CSVEADGSANNEQFF. V gene TRBV29-1 combines with J gene TRBJ2-1, with D hard to call. V lost 1 base to trimming and J lost 5 bases, with 15 bases between them. This CDR3 region has 15 residues. Germline loops: CDR1 SQVTM, CDR2 ANQGSEA.

The chain is built from TRBV28 and TRBJ2-7, with 10 positions matching TRBD2. The germline CDR1 and CDR2 sequences are MDHEN and SYDVKM. Trimming at V came to 2 bases and at J to 5 bases, leaving 24 bases not matched to a gene. This CDR3 has 21 amino acids. The CDR3: CASSLQRWTSGEPARPHEQYF. The CDR3, as DNA: TGTGCCAGCAGTTTACAGAGGTGGACTAGCGGAGAACCCGCCCGGCCCCACGAGCAGTACTTC.

The V call is TRBV28, the J call TRBJ1-2; 7 bases map to TRBD1. Per the germline V gene, CDR1 is MDHEN and CDR2 is SYDVKM. The CDR3 consists of 16 residues. J was trimmed by 4 bases and V by 5 bases; bases with no gene match: 13. The CDR3 protein is CASSHLTGILAYGYTF. The CDR3 DNA reads TGTGCCAGCAGTCACCTGACAGGGATTCTTGCCTATGGCTACACCTTC.

The rearrangement links TRBV10-3 to TRBJ1-3, with D possibly matching TRBD1 (5 bases). The CDR3 runs 14 residues. Trimming removed 7 bases from V and 2 bases from J, with 12 bases in between. CDR1 is ENHRY, CDR2 SYGVKD, per germline. CDR3 region: CAITDSVPGNTIYF. CDR3 sequence (DNA): TGTGCCATCACTGACAGCGTACCTGGAAACACCATATATTTT.

This clone was seen a single time. This chain uses TRBV11-2 with TRBJ1-5, with 8 positions matching TRBD1. The J segment lost 7 bases and the V segment lost 2 bases, leaving 7 bases of the junction unmatched. This CDR3 region has 15 residues. Germline CDR1 reads SGHAT; CDR2 reads FQNNGV. This CDR3 is CASSLNGQGNQPQHF. The CDR3 DNA reads as TGTGCCAGCAGCTTAAATGGACAGGGAAACCAGCCCCAGCATTTT.

The genes are TRBV30 and TRBJ2-7; 7 bases agree with TRBD1. Losses at the gene ends were 2 bases for V and 2 bases for J; bases not matched to a gene: 6. Per the germline V gene, CDR1 is GTSNPN and CDR2 is SVGIG (reference sequence). The CDR3 contains 14 residues. CDR3 coding DNA: TGTGCCTGGAGTCCCGGGACAGCCACCTACGAGCAGTACTTC. Amino acids: CAWSPGTATYEQYF.

The rearrangement uses TRBV7-9 and TRBJ2-5; 9 nucleotides match TRBD2. Germline V gene sequence: CDR1 SEHNR, CDR2 FQNEAQ (reference sequence). V lost 5 bases to trimming and J lost 4 bases; unmatched junction nucleotides: 11. The CDR3 has 16 amino acids. CDR3 nucleotides: TGTGCCAGCAGCCCACCCGGCGGGAGGGCCTTAGAGACCCAGTACTTC. This sequence encodes CASSPPGGRALETQYF.

The rearrangement joins TRBV6-5 to TRBJ1-5; 9 nucleotides line up with TRBD1. Germline CDR1 and CDR2: MNHEY and SVGAGI. The CDR3 runs 15 residues. Trimming removed 7 bases from V and 0 bases from J; junction bases left unmatched: 4. CDR3 loop: CASIWTGDSNQPQHF. In DNA, the CDR3 is TGTGCCAGCATTTGGACAGGGGATAGCAATCAGCCCCAGCATTTT.

Here the CDR3 reads CASSLSSANEKLFF. In DNA, the CDR3 is TGTGCCAGCAGCTTATCCAGTGCTAATGAAAAACTGTTTTTT. The V gene is TRBV7-7, the J gene TRBJ1-4; unclear D gene. Trimming pared 2 bases from V and 3 bases from J, leaving 7 bases between. The CDR3 totals 14 residues. Germline-derived CDR1 and CDR2 are SSHAT and FNYEAQ (reference sequence).

The J gene is TRBJ2-5, the V gene TRBV19; 11 bases fit TRBD2. The junction had 10 bases not matched to a gene; V was cut back by 2 bases and J by 5 bases. The CDR3 is 17 amino acids. Germline V gene sequence: CDR1 LNHDA, CDR2 SQIVND (reference sequence). CDR3 sequence reads: CASSIRTSGRSLETQYF. The CDR3, as DNA: TGTGCCAGTAGTATAAGGACTAGCGGGCGCAGCCTGGAGACCCAGTACTTC.

The CDR3 region is CASSQVRRPTGDDTGELFF. CDR3 bases: TGCGCCAGCAGCCAAGTAAGAAGGCCGACCGGGGATGACACCGGGGAGCTGTTTTTT. The chain combines TRBV4-1 with TRBJ2-2, with D maybe TRBD2 (5 bases). The CDR3 loop spans 19 amino acids. In germline, CDR1 is MGHRA, CDR2 YSYEKL. Deletions cut 1 base from V and 3 bases from J, with 21 bases between.

This chain links TRBV7-6 with TRBJ2-3; D unresolved. CDR3 length: 13 amino acids. With 5 bases removed from V and 4 bases from J, the gap between germline ends came to 10 bases. The germline V gene has CDR1 SGHVS and CDR2 FNYEAQ. The CDR3 DNA follows: TGTGCCAGCAGCCAAACGGTGGCAGATACGCAGTATTTT. Amino acids: CASSQTVADTQYF. Full variable domain (missing parts from reference TRBV7-6 and TRBJ2-3): GAGVSQSPRYKVTKRGQDVALRCDPISGHVSLYWYRQALGQGPEFLTYFNYEAQQDKSGLPNDRFSAERPEGSISTLTIQRTEQRDSAMYRCASSQTVADTQYFGPGTRLTVL.

The rearrangement uses TRBV7-9 and TRBJ2-1; 9 bases line up with TRBD2. The CDR3 is made up of 16 amino acids. V shed 5 bases and J 2 bases; nucleotides not matched to a gene: 7. CDR1 is SEHNR, CDR2 FQNEAQ, per germline (reference sequence). The DNA for the CDR3 is TGTGCCAGCAGCCCCGTGGCGGGGGGGCCCTACAATGAGCAGTTCTTC. As protein: CASSPVAGGPYNEQFF.

The chain is built from TRBV6-5 and TRBJ2-1; 12 bases agree with TRBD2. Germline V CDR1 and CDR2: MNHEY, SVGAGI. CDR3 size: 15 residues. With V trimmed by 6 bases and J by 9 bases, 9 bases remained unmatched. The DNA of the CDR3 is TGTGCCAGCAGCCCGACTAGCGGGAGTTTTAGTGAGCAGTTCTTC. It is translated as CASSPTSGSFSEQFF.

The chain uses TRBV5-1 and TRBJ2-2; 8 bases fit TRBD2. Germline CDR1 reads SGHRS; CDR2 reads YFSETQ. Trimming removed 5 bases from V and 1 base from J; junction bases left unmatched: 7. This CDR3 is 16 amino acids long. CDR3: CASSQESGRNTGELFF. CDR3 DNA sequence: TGCGCCAGCAGTCAAGAGAGCGGGAGGAACACCGGGGAGCTGTTTTTT.

The V gene is TRBV4-2, the J gene TRBJ2-2; 12 positions agree with TRBD2. This CDR3 comprises 16 residues. Germline CDR1 and CDR2: LGHNA and YNFKEQ. Trimming cost V 10 bases and J 2 bases; bases outside gene matches: 8. The CDR3 reads CATALAGGPNTGELFF. CDR3 bases: TGTGCCACCGCACTAGCGGGGGGCCCTAACACCGGGGAGCTGTTTTTT.